This TCR beta chain was captured by sequencing in a study of T cell repertoires in ileal Crohn's disease. This CDR3 region has 12 residues. CDR1 is MDHEN, CDR2 SYDVKM, per germline. The V and J ends lost 7 bases and 5 bases respectively, with 11 bases between them. Profiling relied on immunoSEQ multiplex PCR, and the TCRdb table lists in-frame clones only, not all of them. This repertoire shows about 12,000 clones, about four fifths found once; its top ten account for roughly 15%. Time point given: neoterminal ileum biopsy at postoperative endoscopy, about 6 months after surgery. The clonotype comes from an adult with Crohn's disease. V and J are TRBV28 and TRBJ1-2; tentative D call: TRBD1 (6 bases). The specimen was ileal tissue. The chain's CDR3 is CASNLGGYGYTF. The CDR3 DNA reads TGTGCCAGCAACTTAGGGGGTTATGGCTACACCTTC.